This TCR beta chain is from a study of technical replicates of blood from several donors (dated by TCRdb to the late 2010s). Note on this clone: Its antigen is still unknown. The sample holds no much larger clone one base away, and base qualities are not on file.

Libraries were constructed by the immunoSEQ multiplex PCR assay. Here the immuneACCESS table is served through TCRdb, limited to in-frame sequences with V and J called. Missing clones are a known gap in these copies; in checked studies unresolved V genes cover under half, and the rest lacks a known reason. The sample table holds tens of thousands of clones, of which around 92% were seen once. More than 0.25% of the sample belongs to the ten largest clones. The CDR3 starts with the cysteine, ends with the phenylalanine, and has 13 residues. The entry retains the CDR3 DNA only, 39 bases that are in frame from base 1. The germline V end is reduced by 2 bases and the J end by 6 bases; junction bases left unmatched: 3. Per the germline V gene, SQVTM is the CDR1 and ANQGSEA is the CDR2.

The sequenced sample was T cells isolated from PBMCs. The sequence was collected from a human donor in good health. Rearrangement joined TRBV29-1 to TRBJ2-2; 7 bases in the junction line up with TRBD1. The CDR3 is CSVETGTAGELFF. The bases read TGCAGCGTTGAAACCGGGACAGCCGGGGAGCTGTTTTTT.